This T cell receptor (beta chain) was sequenced during a study of blood T cells in healthy people across ages. The germline CDR1 and CDR2 sequences are ENHRY and SYGVKD. V gave up 5 bases and J gave up 5 bases; unmatched junction bases: 8. CDR3 length equals 16 residues. Alongside a J-beta primer mix, a sample-barcoded 5' primer served in a second PCR lasting roughly 7 to 11 cycles. TCRdb reprocessed the 5' RACE reads via MiXCR and lists one record per CDR3 protein. The table includes about 1.4 million distinct CDR3 sequences, 45% to 70% detected once. The sequenced material came from blood. The sequence came from a man aged 18 to 35 in good health. The chain couples TRBV10-3 to TRBJ2-5; 13 bases fit TRBD2. The CDR3 DNA reads as TGTGCCATCAGTCCGGGACTAGCGGGATCGTGGGAGACCCAGTACTTC. It specifies CAISPGLAGSWETQYF.